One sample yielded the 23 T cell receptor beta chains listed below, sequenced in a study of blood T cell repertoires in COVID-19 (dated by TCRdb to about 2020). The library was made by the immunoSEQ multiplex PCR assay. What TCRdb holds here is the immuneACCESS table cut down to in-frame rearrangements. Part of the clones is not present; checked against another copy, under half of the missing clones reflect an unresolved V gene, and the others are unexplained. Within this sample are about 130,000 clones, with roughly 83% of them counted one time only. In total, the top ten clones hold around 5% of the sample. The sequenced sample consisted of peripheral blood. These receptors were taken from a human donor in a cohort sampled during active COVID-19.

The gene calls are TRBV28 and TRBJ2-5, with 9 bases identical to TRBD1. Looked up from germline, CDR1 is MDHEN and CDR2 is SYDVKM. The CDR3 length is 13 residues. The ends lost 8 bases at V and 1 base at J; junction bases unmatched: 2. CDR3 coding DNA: TGTGCCAGCCGGACAGGGGTCCAAGAGACCCAGTACTTC. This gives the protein CASRTGVQETQYF.

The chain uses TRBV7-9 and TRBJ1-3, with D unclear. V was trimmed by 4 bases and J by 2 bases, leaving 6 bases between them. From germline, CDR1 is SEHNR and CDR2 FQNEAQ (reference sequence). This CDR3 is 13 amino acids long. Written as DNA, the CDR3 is TGTGCCAGCAGCTCAAACACTGGAAACACCATATATTTT. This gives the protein CASSSNTGNTIYF.

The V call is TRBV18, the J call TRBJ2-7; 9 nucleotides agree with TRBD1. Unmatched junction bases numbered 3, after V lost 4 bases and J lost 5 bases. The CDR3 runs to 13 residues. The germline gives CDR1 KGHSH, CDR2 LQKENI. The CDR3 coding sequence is TGTGCCAGCTCACAGGACAGGGGTCACGAGCAGTACTTC. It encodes CASSQDRGHEQYF.

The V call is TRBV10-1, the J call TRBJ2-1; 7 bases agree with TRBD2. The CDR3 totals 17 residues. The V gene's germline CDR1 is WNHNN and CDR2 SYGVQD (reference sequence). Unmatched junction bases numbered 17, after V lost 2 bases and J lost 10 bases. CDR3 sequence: CASSERGVAANRNEQFF. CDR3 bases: TGCGCCAGCAGTGAGCGGGGGGTAGCGGCCAACAGGAACGAGCAGTTCTTC.

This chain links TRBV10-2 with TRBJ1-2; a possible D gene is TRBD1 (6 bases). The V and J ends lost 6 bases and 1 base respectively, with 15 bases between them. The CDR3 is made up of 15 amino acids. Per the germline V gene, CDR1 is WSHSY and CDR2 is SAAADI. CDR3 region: CASRETGFDNYGYTF. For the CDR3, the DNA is TGCGCCAGCAGGGAGACAGGTTTTGATAACTATGGCTACACCTTC.

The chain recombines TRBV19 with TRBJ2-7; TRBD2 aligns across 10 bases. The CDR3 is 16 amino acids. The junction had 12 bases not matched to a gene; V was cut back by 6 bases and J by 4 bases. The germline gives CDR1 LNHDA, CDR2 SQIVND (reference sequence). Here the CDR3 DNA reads TGTGCCAGTAGGATCGCTAGCGGGAGTTTTCCTTACGAGCAGTACTTC. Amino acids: CASRIASGSFPYEQYF.

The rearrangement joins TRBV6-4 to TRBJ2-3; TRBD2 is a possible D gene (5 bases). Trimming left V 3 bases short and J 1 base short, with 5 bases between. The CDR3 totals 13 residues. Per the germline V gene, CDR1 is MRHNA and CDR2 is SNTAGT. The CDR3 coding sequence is TGTGCCAGCAGTGAAGCGGGCACAGATACGCAGTATTTT. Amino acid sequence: CASSEAGTDTQYF.

CDR3 protein: CASSFRLAGGQETQYF. DNA for the CDR3: TGTGCCAGCAGTTTTAGGCTAGCGGGGGGACAAGAGACCCAGTACTTC. The rearrangement uses TRBV27 and TRBJ2-5, with 11 bases fitting TRBD2. CDR1 is MNHEY and CDR2 is SMNVEV in the germline V gene (reference sequence). The trim removed 3 bases at V and 2 bases at J, leaving 5 bases unmatched. The CDR3 runs to 16 residues.

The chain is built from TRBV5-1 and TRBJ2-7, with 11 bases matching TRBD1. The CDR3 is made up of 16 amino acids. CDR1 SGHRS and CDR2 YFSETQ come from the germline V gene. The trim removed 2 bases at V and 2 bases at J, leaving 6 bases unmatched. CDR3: CASSFGPGQGAYEQYF. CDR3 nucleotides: TGCGCCAGCAGCTTTGGGCCGGGACAGGGGGCCTACGAGCAGTACTTC.

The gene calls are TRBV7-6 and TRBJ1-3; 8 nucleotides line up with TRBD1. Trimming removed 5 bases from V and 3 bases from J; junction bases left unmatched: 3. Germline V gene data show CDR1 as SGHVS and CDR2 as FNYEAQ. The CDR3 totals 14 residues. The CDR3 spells CASSPGTGGNTIYF. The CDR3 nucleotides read TGTGCCAGCAGCCCGGGGACAGGTGGAAACACCATATATTTT.

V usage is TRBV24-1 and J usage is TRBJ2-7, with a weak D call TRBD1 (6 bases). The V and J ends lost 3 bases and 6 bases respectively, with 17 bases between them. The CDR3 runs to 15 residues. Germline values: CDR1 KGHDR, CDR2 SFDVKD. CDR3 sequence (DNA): TGTGCCACCAGTGATCCCCGAGACAGGACATTCGAGCAGTACTTC. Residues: CATSDPRDRTFEQYF.

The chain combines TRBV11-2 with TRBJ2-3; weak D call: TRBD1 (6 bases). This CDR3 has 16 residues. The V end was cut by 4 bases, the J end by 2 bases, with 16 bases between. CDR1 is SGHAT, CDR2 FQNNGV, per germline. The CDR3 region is CASSSNREVFTDTQYF. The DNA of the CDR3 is TGTGCCAGCAGCTCCAACAGGGAAGTCTTCACAGATACGCAGTATTTT.

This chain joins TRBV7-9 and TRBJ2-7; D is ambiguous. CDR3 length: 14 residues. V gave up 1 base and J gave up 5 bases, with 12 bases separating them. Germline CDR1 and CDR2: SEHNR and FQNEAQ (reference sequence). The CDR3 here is CASSLDFGSHEQYF. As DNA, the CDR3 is TGTGCCAGCAGCTTAGATTTCGGGTCCCACGAGCAGTACTTC.

The CDR3: CASSSPASGRGTYGYTF. Written as DNA, the CDR3 is TGTGCCAGCAGTTCTCCCGCGTCTGGCAGGGGGACCTATGGCTACACCTTC. V and J are TRBV28 and TRBJ1-2; 7 bases map to TRBD1. The germline CDR1 and CDR2 sequences are MDHEN and SYDVKM. The CDR3 loop spans 17 amino acids. Trimming took 4 bases from V and 4 from J; bases not matched to a gene: 15.

CDR3 loop: CASSQVRGAAGYTF. CDR3 DNA sequence: TGCGCCAGCAGCCAAGTTAGGGGCGCGGCCGGCTACACCTTC. The chain links TRBV4-1 to TRBJ1-2; D is possibly TRBD1 (5 bases). There are 14 residues in the CDR3. V was clipped by 1 base and J by 8 bases, with 14 bases between them. CDR1 is MGHRA and CDR2 is YSYEKL in the germline V gene.

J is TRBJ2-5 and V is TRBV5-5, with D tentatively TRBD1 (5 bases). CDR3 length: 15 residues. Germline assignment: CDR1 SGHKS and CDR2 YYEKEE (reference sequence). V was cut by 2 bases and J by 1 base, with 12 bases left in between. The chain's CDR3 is CASSLIARGQETQYF. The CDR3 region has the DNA TGTGCCAGCAGCTTAATTGCAAGGGGCCAAGAGACCCAGTACTTC.

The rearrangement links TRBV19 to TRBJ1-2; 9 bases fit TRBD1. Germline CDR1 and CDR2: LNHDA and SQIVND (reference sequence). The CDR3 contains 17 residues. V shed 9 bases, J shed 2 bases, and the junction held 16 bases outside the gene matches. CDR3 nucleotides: TGTGCCAGCGGTTCCGGGGGGACAGGGACGACAAACTATGGCTACACCTTC. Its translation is CASGSGGTGTTNYGYTF.

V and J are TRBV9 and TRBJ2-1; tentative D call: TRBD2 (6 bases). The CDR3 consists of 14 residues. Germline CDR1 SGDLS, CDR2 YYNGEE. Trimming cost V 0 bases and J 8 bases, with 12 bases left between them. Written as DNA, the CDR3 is TGTGCCAGCAGCGTAGCGGGAGCTGTGCATGAGCAGTTCTTC. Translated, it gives CASSVAGAVHEQFF.

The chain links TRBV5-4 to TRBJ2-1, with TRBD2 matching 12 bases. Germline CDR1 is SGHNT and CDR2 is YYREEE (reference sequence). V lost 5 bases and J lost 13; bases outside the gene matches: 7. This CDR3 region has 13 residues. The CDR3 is CASRHGLAGIQFF. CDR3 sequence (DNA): TGTGCCAGCAGACATGGACTAGCGGGAATTCAGTTCTTC.

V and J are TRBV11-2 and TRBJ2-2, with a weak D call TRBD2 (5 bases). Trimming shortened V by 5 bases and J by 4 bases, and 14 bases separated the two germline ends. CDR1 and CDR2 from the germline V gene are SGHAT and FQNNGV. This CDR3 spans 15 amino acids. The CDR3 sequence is CASSPLAGATGELFF. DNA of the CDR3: TGTGCCAGCAGCCCGCTGGCGGGCGCCACCGGGGAGCTGTTTTTT.

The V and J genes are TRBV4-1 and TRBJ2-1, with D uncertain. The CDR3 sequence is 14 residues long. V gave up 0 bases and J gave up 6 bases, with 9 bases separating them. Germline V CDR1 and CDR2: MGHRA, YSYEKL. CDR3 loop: CASSQDSLGNEQFF. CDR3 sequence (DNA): TGCGCCAGCAGCCAAGACTCCCTAGGCAATGAGCAGTTCTTC.

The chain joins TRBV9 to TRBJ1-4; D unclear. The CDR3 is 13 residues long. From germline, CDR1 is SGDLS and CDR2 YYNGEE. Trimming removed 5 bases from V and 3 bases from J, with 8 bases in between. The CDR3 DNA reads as TGTGCCAGCAGTCCAGAACCTAATGAAAAACTGTTTTTT. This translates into CASSPEPNEKLFF.

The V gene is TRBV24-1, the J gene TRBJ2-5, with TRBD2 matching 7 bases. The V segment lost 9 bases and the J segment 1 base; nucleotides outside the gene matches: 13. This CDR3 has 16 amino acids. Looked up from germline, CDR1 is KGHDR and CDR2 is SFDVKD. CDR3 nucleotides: TGTGCCACCGGCGGTCGGGAGGCATCCCTCCAAGAGACCCAGTACTTC. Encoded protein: CATGGREASLQETQYF.